This T cell receptor (beta chain) was identified in a study of blood T cell repertoires in COVID-19. The protocol was immunoSEQ multiplex PCR, while the TCRdb copy is restricted to in-frame clones and leaves out a portion. Of 65,000 to 95,000 clones listed, roughly 92% are singletons. CDR1 and CDR2 from the germline V gene are LGHDT and YNNKEL (reference sequence). This CDR3 is built from 15 residues. The V gene end was trimmed by 0 bases and the J gene end by 5 bases; junction bases not matched to a gene: 4. Sequenced sample: peripheral blood. This TCR came from a middle-aged man with COVID-19, enrolled during active disease. This chain uses TRBV3-1 (or the pseudogene TRBV3-2) with TRBJ1-1; the match to TRBD1 covers 9 bases. CDR3 bases: TGTGCCAGCAGCCAAGAAGGGACAGGGAGGACTGAAGCTTTCTTT. This sequence encodes CASSQEGTGRTEAFF.